A selection of T cell receptor beta chains follows, all from one sample in a study of T cell responses to AZD1222 COVID-19 vaccine. Using immunoSEQ multiplex PCR, the repertoire was profiled, and TCRdb retains in-frame clones only, with some absent. The sample records 150,000 to 200,000 clones, approximately 90% being singletons. The sample consisted of peripheral blood, taken on day 0 of AZD1222 vaccination. These receptors were collected from an adult in good health. CDR3s include the opening cysteine and the closing phenylalanine or tryptophan. A D gene is named only where the DNA matches it firmly. Clone size is given for some rows only: seen once, a few or many times, or a class if the clone is expanded.

clone_size	v_call	j_call	d_call	cdr3_aa	cdr3_nt
-	TRBV15	TRBJ1-5	-	CATSRDGGLDQPQHF	TGTGCCACCAGCAGAGATGGGGGTCTCGATCAGCCCCAGCATTTT
-	TRBV7-9	TRBJ1-6	-	CASSSGPYNSPLHF	TGTGCCAGCAGCTCGGGACCCTATAATTCACCCCTCCACTTT
-	TRBV7-2	TRBJ1-1	TRBD1	CASSLRQGWDTEAFF	TGTGCCAGCAGCTTACGACAGGGCTGGGACACTGAAGCTTTCTTT
-	TRBV4-3	TRBJ2-1	-	CASSNSGPPYNEQFF	TGCGCCAGCAGCAATAGCGGTCCCCCCTACAATGAGCAGTTCTTC
-	TRBV4-2	TRBJ1-5	TRBD1	CASSQVTGESNQPQHF	TGTGCCAGCAGCCAAGTCACAGGGGAATCCAATCAGCCCCAGCATTTT
-	TRBV7-2	TRBJ1-3	-	CASSLRGRDQVGGNTIYF	TGTGCCAGCAGCTTAAGGGGTCGGGACCAAGTAGGTGGAAACACCATATATTTT
-	TRBV20-1	TRBJ2-7	-	CSASGQSLGEQYF	TGCAGTGCTAGTGGCCAGTCTTTGGGGGAGCAGTACTTC
-	TRBV7-9	TRBJ2-7	TRBD1	CASSYGQVSYEQYF	TGTGCCAGCAGCTACGGACAGGTTTCCTACGAGCAGTACTTC
-	TRBV28	TRBJ1-6	TRBD1	CASRRDSAWGAPLHF	TGTGCCAGCAGACGGGACAGCGCTTGGGGGGCGCCCCTCCACTTT
-	TRBV2	TRBJ2-1	TRBD1	CASSALGQGLDNEQFF	TGTGCCAGCAGTGCGTTAGGACAGGGGTTGGACAATGAGCAGTTCTTC
-	TRBV5-4	TRBJ2-7	-	CASSTGDPYEQYF	TGTGCCAGCAGCACGGGGGACCCCTACGAGCAGTACTTC
-	TRBV11-2	TRBJ2-7	-	CASSLVAEIGEQYF	TGTGCCAGCAGCTTAGTGGCAGAAATAGGCGAGCAGTACTTC
-	TRBV27	TRBJ2-7	-	CASSFSRGEIDYEQYF	TGTGCCAGCAGTTTTTCCAGGGGCGAGATTGACTACGAGCAGTACTTC
few	TRBV5-4	TRBJ2-3	-	CASSGAGRNTDTQYF	TGTGCCAGCAGTGGGGCGGGGCGAAACACAGATACGCAGTATTTT
-	TRBV13	TRBJ1-1	-	CASSLRVVTEAFF	TGTGCCAGCAGCTTAAGGGTGGTCACTGAAGCTTTCTTT
-	TRBV9	TRBJ2-1	TRBD2	CASSVSRTSGGANEQFF	TGTGCCAGCAGCGTGTCTCGGACTAGCGGGGGGGCCAATGAGCAGTTCTTC
once	TRBV7-8	TRBJ1-6	-	CASSLGRALRNSPLHF	TGTGCCAGCAGCTTAGGTCGGGCCTTACGTAATTCACCCCTCCACTTT
-	TRBV19	TRBJ1-2	TRBD1	CASKTGEDDYGYTF	TGTGCCAGCAAGACAGGGGAGGATGACTATGGCTACACCTTC
-	TRBV10-1	TRBJ2-1	TRBD2	CASSDTGTRGNNEQFF	TGCGCCAGCAGTGACACCGGGACTAGAGGGAACAATGAGCAGTTCTTC
-	TRBV27	TRBJ2-7	TRBD2	CASSFSWSSGSYEQYF	TGTGCCAGCAGTTTTTCCTGGTCTAGCGGGAGCTACGAGCAGTACTTC
-	TRBV5-8	TRBJ1-2	-	CASSLVASRNYGYTF	TGTGCCAGCAGCTTGGTAGCGAGCCGGAACTATGGCTACACCTTC
-	TRBV6-5	TRBJ1-2	-	CASSSVTRPEAYGYTF	TGTGCCAGCAGTTCCGTGACACGACCGGAGGCTTATGGCTACACCTTC
-	TRBV18	TRBJ2-3	-	CASSRQEVDTQYF	TGTGCCAGCTCACGTCAGGAAGTAGATACGCAGTATTTT
-	TRBV7-9	TRBJ1-2	-	CASSLGAGNYGYTF	TGTGCCAGCAGCTTAGGAGCAGGGAACTATGGCTACACCTTC
-	TRBV19	TRBJ2-7	TRBD1	CASAGPGQGSYEQYF	TGTGCCAGTGCGGGACCGGGACAGGGATCCTACGAGCAGTACTTC
-	TRBV7-2	TRBJ1-1	-	CASSPVRQDTEAFF	TGTGCCAGCAGCCCCGTCCGGCAGGACACTGAAGCTTTCTTT
-	TRBV14	TRBJ1-6	TRBD1	CASSLRTGGVSPLHF	TGTGCCAGCAGCCTCCGGACAGGTGGGGTTTCACCCCTCCACTTT
-	TRBV6-2/TRBV6-3	TRBJ2-1	-	CASSYLSPAIEQFF	TGTGCCAGCAGTTACCTTTCCCCAGCAATTGAGCAGTTCTTC
-	TRBV5-1	TRBJ1-2	-	CASRVNRFPTRPTHNYGYTF	TGCGCCAGCCGCGTTAACAGGTTTCCAACCCGCCCTACCCATAACTATGGCTACACCTTC
-	TRBV4-3	TRBJ1-4	-	CASSQGGRVGEKLFF	TGCGCCAGCAGCCAAGGGGGCAGGGTTGGTGAAAAACTGTTTTTT
-	TRBV2	TRBJ2-6	-	CASSLRDSGANVLTF	TGTGCCAGCAGCCTTCGTGACTCTGGGGCCAACGTCCTGACTTTC
-	TRBV9	TRBJ2-2	TRBD2	CASSSAGTRLDTGELFF	TGTGCCAGCAGCTCAGCCGGGACTAGGCTGGACACCGGGGAGCTGTTTTTT
many	TRBV5-4	TRBJ1-2	-	CASSLGASYGYTF	TGTGCCAGCAGCTTGGGGGCCTCCTATGGCTACACCTTC
-	TRBV6-5	TRBJ1-5	-	CASSYSSGPQHF	TGTGCCAGCAGTTACTCGAGTGGGCCCCAGCATTTT
few	TRBV25-1	TRBJ2-2	-	CASSEPAEAGELFF	TGTGCCAGCAGTGAACCCGCAGAGGCCGGGGAGCTGTTTTTT
once	TRBV2	TRBJ1-1	-	CASSEGAKANTEAFF	TGTGCCAGCAGTGAAGGGGCCAAGGCGAACACTGAAGCTTTCTTT
-	TRBV5-1	TRBJ1-2	TRBD1	CASSPENRGPGYTF	TGCGCCAGCAGCCCGGAGAACAGGGGGCCTGGCTACACCTTC
-	TRBV24-1	TRBJ1-5	-	CATSDSRTATSGQPQHF	TGTGCCACCAGTGATTCTCGGACAGCGACTTCGGGTCAGCCCCAGCATTTT
-	TRBV5-1	TRBJ1-2	TRBD1	CASSLIGTEAYGYTF	TGCGCCAGCAGCTTAATAGGGACAGAGGCCTATGGCTACACCTTC
-	TRBV7-9	TRBJ2-7	TRBD1	CASSSPGQVDEQYF	TGTGCCAGCAGCTCCCCTGGACAGGTCGACGAGCAGTACTTC
-	TRBV11-2	TRBJ1-2	-	CASSLWREGSGGYTF	TGTGCCAGCAGCTTATGGAGAGAGGGTTCAGGGGGCTACACCTTC
-	TRBV5-8	TRBJ1-1	-	CASGWENTEAFF	TGTGCCAGCGGTTGGGAAAACACTGAAGCTTTCTTT
-	TRBV6-5	TRBJ1-6	TRBD1	CASRDRGDSPLHF	TGTGCCAGCAGAGACAGGGGGGATTCACCCCTCCACTTT
-	TRBV4-3	TRBJ1-5	-	CASSQGAGGNQPQHF	TGCGCCAGCAGCCAAGGGGCGGGGGGCAATCAGCCCCAGCATTTT
-	TRBV5-4	TRBJ1-2	-	CASSLPGLGYTF	TGTGCCAGCAGCCTCCCAGGGTTAGGCTACACCTTC
-	TRBV28	TRBJ2-2	-	CASSWGQNTGELFF	TGTGCCAGCAGTTGGGGACAGAACACCGGGGAGCTGTTTTTT
-	TRBV27	TRBJ2-3	-	CASSFSSATDTQYF	TGTGCCAGCAGTTTCTCGTCAGCCACAGATACGCAGTATTTT